Below, one T cell receptor beta chain is given with its context. This CDR3 comprises 15 residues. CDR1 SEHNR and CDR2 FQNEAQ come from the germline V gene (reference sequence). V dropped 4 bases and J dropped 3 bases, with 10 bases sitting between them. TCRdb analysed the RT-PCR reads with MiXCR anew, one entry per CDR3 protein. The sample holds more than 600,000 distinct CDR3 sequences, 12% to 15% seen once. V and J are TRBV7-9 and TRBJ2-6; perhaps TRBD1 as D (5 bases). The TCR comes from a female donor in good health, serving as a healthy control. Source material: memory CD4+ T cells from blood. The CDR3 loop reads CASSYTGIGANVLTF. As DNA, the CDR3 is TGTGCCAGCAGCTACACAGGAATTGGGGCCAACGTCCTGACTTTC.